This entry lists 23 T cell receptor beta chains sequenced from one sample in a study of OX40 agonist ivuxolimab in advanced cancers. Produced via immunoSEQ multiplex PCR; TCRdb's table is partial and in-frame only. The sample has around 100,000 clones; 70% to 90% are singletons. The material was CD4+ or CD8+ T cells sorted from blood, obtained in a trial of the OX40 agonist ivuxolimab. Receptors originate from an adult with an advanced solid tumor such as melanoma, head and neck, liver or kidney cancer.

This sequence joins TRBV6-5 and TRBJ2-3; D is unclear. This CDR3 is 14 amino acids long. Germline CDR1 and CDR2: MNHEY and SVGAGI. With 6 bases removed from V and 3 bases from J, the gap between germline ends came to 13 bases. CDR3 DNA: TGTGCCAGCAGAACAGCCGACACGACAGATACGCAGTATTTT. As protein: CASRTADTTDTQYF.

The J gene is TRBJ1-2, the V gene TRBV5-1; 7 bases agree with TRBD1. Trimming cost V 3 bases and J 5 bases; bases outside gene matches: 10. The CDR3 runs to 15 residues. The germline V gene encodes CDR1 SGHRS and CDR2 YFSETQ. The CDR3 protein is CASSSGQVGHYGYTF. The CDR3 DNA sequence: TGCGCCAGCAGCTCTGGACAGGTTGGACATTATGGCTACACCTTC.

V is TRBV6-5 and J is TRBJ1-4, with D unresolved. Germline V gene sequence: CDR1 MNHEY, CDR2 SVGAGI. V gave up 4 bases and J gave up 6 bases, with 6 bases separating them. CDR3 length: 12 residues. The CDR3 DNA reads as TGTGCCAGCAGTTCCGCGGATGAAAAACTGTTTTTT. Its protein product is CASSSADEKLFF.

This chain links TRBV7-3 with TRBJ2-5, with no clear D. The CDR3 consists of 16 residues. CDR1 and CDR2 from the germline V gene are SGHTA and FQGTGA. The germline V and J ends were trimmed by 2 bases and 2 bases, with 15 bases remaining between them. CDR3 nucleotides: TGTGCCAGCAGCTTAGGTTTGGGCGGCTTACAAGAGACCCAGTACTTC. It yields the protein CASSLGLGGLQETQYF.

The chain uses TRBV6-1 and TRBJ2-5; D possibly uses TRBD1 or TRBD2 (5 bases each). The germline CDR1 and CDR2 sequences are MNHNS and SASEGT. Trimming shortened V by 8 bases and J by 4 bases, and 17 bases separated the two germline ends. The CDR3 runs to 14 residues. The CDR3 nucleotides are TGTGCCAGCCAACCACGGGGCTATGTAGAGACCCAGTACTTC. Protein: CASQPRGYVETQYF.

The V gene is TRBV27, the J gene TRBJ1-2; D is unclear. Germline V gives CDR1 MNHEY, CDR2 SMNVEV (reference sequence). V was pared by 7 bases and J by 1 base, with 1 base between. The CDR3 has 10 residues. CDR3 bases: TGTGCCAGCAATAACTATGGCTACACCTTC. Its translation: CASNNYGYTF.

The chain has TRBV5-1 and TRBJ2-1; D is uncertain. V was trimmed by 0 bases and J by 3 bases, leaving 10 bases between them. This CDR3 is 15 amino acids long. CDR1 is SGHRS, CDR2 YFSETQ, per germline. In DNA, the CDR3 is TGCGCCAGCAGCTTGGGAGGAAACGACTACAATGAGCAGTTCTTC. Protein sequence: CASSLGGNDYNEQFF.

This chain connects TRBV29-1 to TRBJ2-1; D gene uncertain. Germline-derived CDR1 and CDR2 are SQVTM and ANQGSEA. Deletions cut 1 base from V and 6 bases from J, with 16 bases between. This CDR3 is built from 15 residues. CDR3 in DNA: TGCAGCGTTGAAGGTGGCAGGACCCGGACCAATGAGCAGTTCTTC. This gives the protein CSVEGGRTRTNEQFF.

A single count supports this clone. This chain's CDR3 is CASSSTGRHVTDTQYF. The CDR3 coding sequence is TGTGCCAGTAGTTCAACCGGGAGGCATGTCACAGATACGCAGTATTTT. The chain carries TRBV19 and TRBJ2-3; 7 bases agree with TRBD2. This CDR3 region has 16 residues. After removal of 5 bases from V and 2 bases from J, the junction contained 10 bases not matched to a gene. The V gene's germline CDR1 is LNHDA and CDR2 SQIVND (reference sequence).

The chain combines TRBV15 with TRBJ1-1, with a tentative D call TRBD1 (5 bases). This CDR3 region has 14 residues. Germline V CDR1 and CDR2: LNHNV, YYDKDF (reference sequence). V was clipped by 3 bases and J by 0 bases, with 8 bases between them. This CDR3 is CATSSKGMNTEAFF. In nucleotides, the CDR3 is TGTGCCACCAGCAGTAAGGGGATGAACACTGAAGCTTTCTTT.

CDR3 residues: CASSLGQNTEAFF. As DNA, the CDR3 is TGTGCCAGCAGCCTGGGGCAGAACACTGAAGCTTTCTTT. The chain has TRBV11-3 and TRBJ1-1; TRBD1 might be the D (5 bases). Germline CDR1 and CDR2: SGHNT and YENEEA. The V end lost 5 bases, the J end lost 1 base, and 8 bases lay between the germline ends. This CDR3 is built from 13 residues.

V gene TRBV7-9 combines with J gene TRBJ2-5; the D gene is possibly TRBD2 (7 bases). The CDR3 totals 14 residues. The germline V and J ends were trimmed by 5 bases and 5 bases, with 15 bases remaining between them. Germline CDR1 reads SEHNR; CDR2 reads FQNEAQ (reference sequence). The CDR3 region is CASSRRGAQETQYF. The CDR3 DNA reads as TGTGCCAGCAGCCGCCGGGGGGCGCAGGAGACCCAGTACTTC.

This chain links TRBV30 with TRBJ1-5; tentative D call: TRBD1 (5 bases). V lost 0 bases, J lost 0 bases, and 6 bases lay in between. The CDR3 covers 14 residues. Looked up from germline, CDR1 is GTSNPN and CDR2 is SVGIG (reference sequence). The CDR3 sequence: CAWSVGVSNQPQHF. The CDR3 nucleotides are TGTGCCTGGAGTGTAGGGGTTAGCAATCAGCCCCAGCATTTT.

The genes are TRBV27 and TRBJ1-5, with D maybe TRBD1 (6 bases). CDR1 is MNHEY, CDR2 SMNVEV, per germline (reference sequence). Trimming cost V 4 bases and J 3 bases, with 7 bases left between them. The CDR3 loop spans 13 amino acids. Here the CDR3 reads CASSWGLNQPQHF. In nucleotides, the CDR3 is TGTGCCAGCAGTTGGGGGCTCAATCAGCCCCAGCATTTT.

This sequence joins TRBV10-2 and TRBJ1-5; D remains unclear. The CDR3 runs 13 residues. The germline CDR1 and CDR2 sequences are WSHSY and SAAADI. Trimming left V 5 bases short and J 6 bases short, with 11 bases between. The CDR3 nucleotides read TGCGCCAGCAGTCCTTCGAGGGCTCAGCCCCAGCATTTT. Amino acid sequence: CASSPSRAQPQHF.

The chain carries TRBV7-9 and TRBJ1-4, with TRBD1 matching 7 bases. The V gene end was trimmed by 3 bases and the J gene end by 4 bases; junction bases not matched to a gene: 5. CDR3 size: 15 residues. CDR1 and CDR2 (germline): SEHNR, FQNEAQ (reference sequence). CDR3 coding DNA: TGTGCCAGCAGCTTCACCGGGACAGATAATGAAAAACTGTTTTTT. Its protein product is CASSFTGTDNEKLFF. Combining the CDR3 with reference TRBV7-9 and TRBJ1-4 gives the whole variable domain DTGVSQNPRHKITKRGQNVTFRCDPISEHNRLYWYRQTLGQGPEFLTYFQNEAQLEKSRLLSDRFSAERPKGSFSTLEIQRTEQGDSAMYLCASSFTGTDNEKLFFGSGTQLSVL.

The rearrangement uses TRBV4-1 and TRBJ2-5; 11 bases line up with TRBD2. The CDR3 runs to 18 residues. Germline V gives CDR1 MGHRA, CDR2 YSYEKL. Trimming cost V 4 bases and J 2 bases; bases outside gene matches: 12. The CDR3 loop reads CASSRRHPGLAEQETQYF. CDR3 bases: TGCGCCAGCAGCCGGCGGCACCCGGGACTAGCGGAACAAGAGACCCAGTACTTC.

The chain links TRBV6-6 to TRBJ2-3; TRBD2 matches at 11 bases. The CDR3 spans 13 residues. Germline V gene sequence: CDR1 MNHNY, CDR2 SVGAGI (reference sequence). V shed 6 bases, J shed 4 bases, and the junction held 0 bases outside the gene matches. CDR3 sequence (DNA): TGTGCCAGCAGGACTAGCGGGGCAGATACGCAGTATTTT. Amino acids: CASRTSGADTQYF.

The CDR3 DNA sequence: TGTGCCAGCAGTCCCCGGGGGCTCGGGGGAGAGACCCAGTACTTC. This gives the protein CASSPRGLGGETQYF. V usage is TRBV27 and J usage is TRBJ2-5, with D perhaps being TRBD1 or TRBD2 (6 bases each). This CDR3 contains 15 residues. CDR1 is MNHEY, CDR2 SMNVEV, per germline (reference sequence). The V end lost 5 bases, the J end lost 4 bases, and 17 bases lay between the germline ends.

The V and J genes are TRBV7-6 and TRBJ2-7; the D call may be TRBD1 or TRBD2 (5 bases each). The CDR3 length is 13 residues. Germline lookup yields CDR1 SGHVS and CDR2 FNYEAQ. The V gene lost 3 bases and the J gene lost 1 base, with 7 bases spanning the gap. The CDR3 here is CASSFGASYEQYF. DNA for the CDR3: TGTGCCAGCAGCTTCGGGGCTTCCTACGAGCAGTACTTC.

This clone was observed a handful of times. This chain connects TRBV7-2 to TRBJ1-5, with D possibly being TRBD1 (6 bases). The germline CDR1 and CDR2 sequences are SGHTA and FQGNSA. Trimming removed 4 bases from V and 5 bases from J, with 18 bases in between. CDR3 length: 16 amino acids. This CDR3 is CASSSVWTVGHQPQHF. CDR3 in DNA: TGTGCCAGCAGCTCCGTGTGGACAGTAGGGCATCAGCCCCAGCATTTT. The whole variable domain, remainder taken from reference TRBV7-2 and TRBJ1-5, is GAGVSQSPSNKVTEKGKDVELRCDPISGHTALYWYRQSLGQGLEFLIYFQGNSAPDKSGLPSDRFSAERTGGSVSTLTIQRTQQEDSAVYLCASSSVWTVGHQPQHFGDGTRLSIL.

CDR3 sequence (DNA): TGTGCCAGCAGCTCCCACAGGAAGTACGAGCAGTACTTC. Its translation: CASSSHRKYEQYF. The V call is TRBV7-9, the J call TRBJ2-7, with TRBD1 as a possible D gene (5 bases). CDR3 length equals 13 residues. The germline gives CDR1 SEHNR, CDR2 FQNEAQ (reference sequence). The V end was cut by 4 bases, the J end by 4 bases, with 11 bases between. Together with reference TRBV7-9 and TRBJ2-7, the CDR3 gives the full variable domain: DTGVSQNPRHKITKRGQNVTFRCDPISEHNRLYWYRQTLGQGPEFLTYFQNEAQLEKSRLLSDRFSAERPKGSFSTLEIQRTEQGDSAMYLCASSSHRKYEQYFGPGTRLTVT.

Regarding this clone: Different DNA sequences within this sample yield the same CDR3. The CDR3 loop is CASSVEGRTNEQFF. CDR3 sequence (DNA): TGTGCCAGCAGCGTAGAGGGGCGGACAAATGAGCAGTTCTTC. V gene TRBV9 combines with J gene TRBJ2-1; TRBD1 is a possible D gene (5 bases). CDR1 is SGDLS, CDR2 YYNGEE, per germline. With 0 bases removed from V and 7 bases from J, the gap between germline ends came to 11 bases. This CDR3 is built from 14 residues. Variable domain in full (rest from reference TRBV9 and TRBJ2-1): DSGVTQTPKHLITATGQRVTLRCSPRSGDLSVYWYQQSLDQGLQFLIQYYNGEERAKGNILERFSAQQFPDLHSELNLSSLELGDSALYFCASSVEGRTNEQFFGPGTRLTVL.